This T cell receptor beta chain came from a study of Tregs in tolerant kidney transplant recipients. The protocol was immunoSEQ multiplex PCR, while the TCRdb copy is restricted to in-frame clones and leaves out a portion. The table has nearly 50,000 clones, 89% seen once. Mixed chimerism was transient after nonmyeloablative marrow transplants from related graft donors. This sequence originates from a human patient who received a combined kidney and bone marrow transplant. Some T cells may be transferred from the graft donor. This specimen consisted of CD8+ T cells from blood (PBMCs), obtained 12 months after the transplant.

CDR3 sequence reads: CASSRGHGETQYF. The CDR3 DNA follows: TGTGCCAGCAGCCGAGGGCATGGAGAGACCCAGTACTTC. The chain has TRBV2 and TRBJ2-5; D possibly corresponds to TRBD2 (5 bases). Germline CDR1 is SNHLY and CDR2 is FYNNEI. Trimming cost V 6 bases and J 4 bases, with 12 bases left between them. The CDR3 extends over 13 amino acids. Filled out from reference TRBV2 and TRBJ2-5, the complete variable domain reads EPEVTQTPSHQVTQMGQEVILRCVPISNHLYFYWYRQILGQKVEFLVSFYNNEISEKSEIFDDQFSVERPDGSNFTLKIRSTKLEDSAMYFCASSRGHGETQYFGPGTRLLVL.